The TCR beta chain under discussion was sequenced for a study of a mutant IDH1 vaccine in newly diagnosed glioma. Background on the study: Of the patients given treatment, approximately 62% were male and 37.5% were female, and a mean age of around 41 years was recorded. Therapy received beforehand was radiotherapy, temozolomide, or both, with most patients given both. Whole-study findings and limits: Pseudoprogression apparently tracked independently of changes in top peripheral T cell clonotypes.

About this clone: Its antigen remains unknown.

Clones were sequenced by immunoSEQ multiplex PCR, and TCRdb holds only the in-frame ones, with some missing. The table has 50,000 to 75,000 clones, 80% to 95% seen once. This CDR3 has 15 amino acids. The germline V gene encodes CDR1 MGHRA and CDR2 YSYEKL. The germline V and J ends were trimmed by 1 base and 6 bases, with 12 bases remaining between them. Stated time point: baseline, week 1 (first vaccination visit). Described treatment: pre-vaccination baseline after standard-of-care therapy. Sequencing used PBMCs, obtained from a glioma patient treated with radiotherapy, temozolomide or both. This TCR derives from a man in his fifties with glioma. This rearrangement joins TRBV4-1 to TRBJ2-2; maybe TRBD2 (5 bases). In DNA, the CDR3 is TGCGCCAGCAGCCAAGTTGGGCTAGCCGCCGGGGAGCTGTTTTTT. Translating gives CASSQVGLAAGELFF.